A selection of T cell receptor beta chains follows, all from one sample in a study of identical twins. In TCRdb, the 5' RACE reads were re-called with MiXCR into one record per CDR3 protein. The sample yields around 490,000 distinct CDR3 sequences, about a fifth seen once. These data are also associated with another study on yellow fever vaccine responses in identical twins.

The sequenced sample was CD4+ T cells sorted from blood. These receptors all come from a woman younger than 35 in good health. Each CDR3 is given with its conserved first and last residue. The order of the fields is J gene, clone size, D gene, V gene, CDR3 protein, CDR3 DNA. D genes are given only for firm matches. Clone size is not always given. Where it is, it says once, few, many or a class for expanded clones.

TRBJ2-3 | few | - | TRBV20-1 | CSASEGGHTDTQYF | TGCAGTGCTAGTGAGGGGGGGCATACAGATACGCAGTATTTT
TRBJ2-1 | few | TRBD1 | TRBV2 | CASSVPGQGANEQFF | TGTGCCAGCAGTGTACCGGGACAGGGGGCCAATGAGCAGTTCTTC
TRBJ2-5 | - | TRBD2 | TRBV10-2 | CASIGREGQETQYF | TGCGCCAGCATTGGGCGGGAGGGCCAAGAGACCCAGTACTTC
TRBJ2-1 | - | - | TRBV7-2 | CASNPFQRPPNNNEQFF | TGTGCCAGCAACCCGTTTCAGAGGCCGCCTAATAACAATGAGCAGTTCTTC
TRBJ2-1 | - | - | TRBV7-9 | CASSKAGSSYNEQFF | TGTGCCAGCAGCAAGGCCGGGAGCTCCTACAATGAGCAGTTCTTC
TRBJ2-3 | - | - | TRBV4-2 | CASSHDLIAGDTQYF | TGTGCCAGCAGCCATGATTTGATAGCTGGAGATACGCAGTATTTT
TRBJ1-5 | many | - | TRBV7-8 | CASSFGGERPQHF | TGTGCCAGCAGCTTTGGGGGGGAGCGGCCCCAGCATTTT
TRBJ1-6 | - | - | TRBV7-9 | CASSLGGHGNSPLHF | TGTGCCAGCAGCTTAGGTGGACACGGAAATTCACCCCTCCACTTT
TRBJ1-6 | - | - | TRBV4-1 | CASSQERSSYNSPLHF | TGCGCCAGCAGCCAAGAGCGAAGCTCCTATAATTCACCCCTCCACTTT
TRBJ2-2 | - | TRBD2 | TRBV4-1 | CASSPGTSGYTGELFF | TGCGCCAGCAGCCCCGGGACTAGCGGTTACACCGGGGAGCTGTTTTTT
TRBJ2-6 | - | - | TRBV3-1 | CASSRSGANVLTF | TGTGCCAGCAGCCGATCTGGGGCCAACGTCCTGACTTTC
TRBJ2-5 | - | - | TRBV7-9 | CASGAQETQYF | TGTGCCAGCGGGGCTCAAGAGACCCAGTACTTC
TRBJ2-6 | few | TRBD2 | TRBV9 | CASSVAASGSVGANVLTF | TGTGCCAGCAGCGTAGCGGCTAGCGGGAGTGTCGGGGCCAACGTCCTGACTTTC
TRBJ2-5 | - | - | TRBV6-5 | CASSYRGRDLETQYF | TGTGCCAGCAGTTACAGGGGCAGGGATTTGGAGACCCAGTACTTC
TRBJ2-2 | few | - | TRBV5-5 | CASRNSEVGAGELFF | TGTGCCAGCAGGAATTCAGAAGTCGGGGCCGGGGAGCTGTTTTTT
TRBJ1-1 | few | - | TRBV11-2 | CASSLVVEGEAFF | TGTGCCAGCAGCTTAGTAGTAGAGGGTGAAGCTTTCTTT
TRBJ2-7 | - | - | TRBV25-1 | CASSELKTSSYEQYF | TGTGCCAGCAGTGAATTGAAGACTAGCTCCTACGAGCAGTACTTC
TRBJ2-3 | - | - | TRBV18 | CASSQGGGPTDTQYF | TGTGCCAGCTCACAAGGAGGAGGACCCACAGATACGCAGTATTTT
TRBJ2-2 | few | TRBD2 | TRBV14 | CASSHSLAGARTGELFF | TGTGCCAGCAGCCACTCCCTAGCGGGAGCAAGGACCGGGGAGCTGTTTTTT
TRBJ2-2 | - | - | TRBV6-1 | CASSPRVWANTGELFF | TGTGCCAGCAGCCCCCGAGTGTGGGCGAACACCGGGGAGCTGTTTTTT
TRBJ1-6 | - | - | TRBV20-1 | CSARGGSDYGSPLHF | TGCAGTGCTAGGGGGGGCTCGGATTATGGTTCACCCCTCCACTTT
TRBJ2-3 | few | TRBD2 | TRBV4-1 | CASRRAGGHPDTQYF | TGCGCCAGCAGGCGAGCGGGGGGGCACCCAGATACGCAGTATTTT
TRBJ2-2 | - | - | TRBV27 | CASSSITGELFF | TGTGCCAGCAGTTCAATCACCGGGGAGCTGTTTTTT
TRBJ2-3 | few | - | TRBV20-1 | CSAPSPSSSTDTQYF | TGCAGTGCTCCCTCCCCGAGTTCTAGCACAGATACGCAGTATTTT
TRBJ2-3 | - | TRBD1 | TRBV24-1 | CATGQGADTQYF | TGTGCCACAGGACAGGGGGCAGATACGCAGTATTTT
TRBJ2-3 | few | TRBD1 | TRBV9 | CASSERPGQGPFDTQYF | TGTGCCAGCAGCGAGAGGCCGGGACAGGGACCATTCGATACGCAGTATTTT
TRBJ2-2 | - | - | TRBV20-1 | CSARALTGFPGELFF | TGCAGTGCTAGAGCTTTAACAGGGTTTCCCGGGGAGCTGTTTTTT
TRBJ2-5 | few | - | TRBV10-3 | CAISESPAGQETQYF | TGTGCCATCAGTGAATCCCCCGCGGGCCAAGAGACCCAGTACTTC
TRBJ2-2 | - | - | TRBV28 | CASRRAGWDTGELFF | TGTGCCAGCAGGAGAGCAGGATGGGACACCGGGGAGCTGTTTTTT
TRBJ2-1 | few | - | TRBV29-1 | CSVGQRAFIGDEQFF | TGCAGCGTTGGCCAGCGGGCCTTCATCGGAGATGAGCAGTTCTTC
TRBJ2-1 | - | - | TRBV4-2 | CASSQLASNLGYEQFF | TGTGCCAGCAGCCAACTAGCGTCGAACTTGGGGTATGAGCAGTTCTTC
TRBJ2-1 | once | TRBD2 | TRBV12-3/TRBV12-4 | CASSTAEGLVGFF | TGTGCCAGCAGTACTGCGGAGGGACTAGTCGGGTTCTTC